Shown below are 2 T cell receptor beta chains from a single sample sequenced in a study of blood T cell repertoires in COVID-19. Only in-frame clones appear in the TCRdb table, and some are missing; sequencing was by immunoSEQ multiplex PCR. The sample records about 66,000 clones, 82% being singletons. Sample: peripheral blood. The receptors shown here come from a man between 60 and 75 years old with acute or convalescent COVID-19.

This clone was detected a few times. The chain combines TRBV30 with TRBJ1-4, with TRBD1 matching over 7 bases. The CDR3 runs 15 residues. Germline assignment: CDR1 GTSNPN and CDR2 SVGIG (reference sequence). Germline trimming cut 1 base from V and 3 bases from J; bases unmatched to any gene: 5. For the CDR3, the DNA is TGTGCCTGGAGTGGCCACAGGGGTCCTAATGAAAAACTGTTTTTT. Translation: CAWSGHRGPNEKLFF.

The V call is TRBV7-9, the J call TRBJ2-2; D remains ambiguous. CDR3 size: 13 residues. CDR1 and CDR2 from the germline V gene are SEHNR and FQNEAQ (reference sequence). V was shortened by 0 bases and J by 8 bases, with 7 bases between the two germline ends. The CDR3 loop reads CASSLASSGELFF. The CDR3 nucleotides read TGTGCCAGCAGCTTAGCTTCCTCGGGGGAGCTGTTTTTT.